One sample yielded the 32 T cell receptor beta chains listed below, sequenced in a study of T cell responses to AZD1222 COVID-19 vaccine. Here immunoSEQ multiplex PCR was the method, and the copy in TCRdb shows in-frame clones only, minus some. The sample lists 65,000 to 85,000 clones, under 90% occurring once. The input for sequencing was peripheral blood, taken on day 0 of AZD1222 vaccination. These receptors were taken from an adult in good health.

The chain employs TRBV24-1 and TRBJ1-5, with no clear D. From germline, CDR1 is KGHDR and CDR2 SFDVKD. V lost 5 bases to trimming and J lost 5 bases, with 12 bases between them. This CDR3 contains 14 residues. The CDR3 loop reads CATSAGWEHQPQHF. In nucleotides, the CDR3 is TGTGCCACCAGTGCCGGTTGGGAGCATCAGCCCCAGCATTTT.

The J gene is TRBJ1-2, the V gene TRBV7-8; D gene ambiguous. In germline, CDR1 is SGHVS, CDR2 FQNEAQ. The CDR3 extends over 14 amino acids. The V and J ends lost 3 bases and 0 bases respectively, with 8 bases between them. The CDR3 is CASSFPMTNYGYTF. Written as DNA, the CDR3 is TGTGCCAGCAGCTTCCCGATGACTAACTATGGCTACACCTTC.

The chain has TRBV6-6 and TRBJ1-3; TRBD1 agrees at 9 bases. Losses at the gene ends were 7 bases for V and 3 bases for J; bases not matched to a gene: 7. CDR3 length: 15 amino acids. Germline V gives CDR1 MNHNY, CDR2 SVGAGI (reference sequence). The CDR3 nucleotides are TGTGCCAGCACCTGGACAGGGGCCAGTGGAAACACCATATATTTT. Encoded protein: CASTWTGASGNTIYF.

The rearrangement links TRBV7-2 to TRBJ2-3, with 7 nucleotides matching TRBD2. J was trimmed by 6 bases and V by 1 base; bases with no gene match: 10. Germline lookup yields CDR1 SGHTA and CDR2 FQGNSA. This CDR3 spans 16 amino acids. CDR3 loop: CASSLGARGGADTQYF. The CDR3 coding sequence is TGTGCCAGCAGCTTAGGGGCCCGGGGAGGGGCTGATACGCAGTATTTT. Supplemented by reference TRBV7-2 and TRBJ2-3, the full variable domain reads GAGVSQSPSNKVTEKGKDVELRCDPISGHTALYWYRQSLGQGLEFLIYFQGNSAPDKSGLPSDRFSAERTGGSVSTLTIQRTQQEDSAVYLCASSLGARGGADTQYFGPGTRLTVL.

This clone has only a few counts. The chain links TRBV6-2 or TRBV6-3 to TRBJ1-5; no definite D call. V was cut by 4 bases and J by 1 base, with 8 bases left in between. The CDR3 has 14 residues. Per the germline V gene, CDR1 is MNHEY and CDR2 is SVGEGT. CDR3: CASSFGGSNQPQHF. In DNA form, the CDR3 reads TGTGCCAGCAGTTTTGGAGGAAGCAATCAGCCCCAGCATTTT.

The rearrangement links TRBV18 to TRBJ2-7; D unresolved. The V and J ends lost 3 bases and 9 bases respectively, with 9 bases between them. Germline V gene lookup returns CDR1 KGHSH and CDR2 LQKENI. The CDR3 length is 11 residues. CDR3: CASSPDTGQYF. DNA for the CDR3: TGTGCCAGCTCACCGGATACCGGGCAGTACTTC. The full variable domain, rest sourced from reference TRBV18 and TRBJ2-7, is NAGVMQNPRHLVRRRGQEARLRCSPMKGHSHVYWYRQLPEEGLKFMVYLQKENIIDESGMPKERFSAEFPKEGPSILRIQQVVRGDSAAYFCASSPDTGQYFGPGTRLTVT.

CDR3 in DNA: TGTGCCAGCAGTTTATATGGCGGGGACAGCTCCTACGAGCAGTACTTC. It is translated as CASSLYGGDSSYEQYF. The rearrangement joins TRBV28 to TRBJ2-7; TRBD1 is a possible D gene (7 bases). Germline loops: CDR1 MDHEN, CDR2 SYDVKM. The CDR3 has 16 amino acids. With 1 base removed from V and 0 bases from J, the gap between germline ends came to 13 bases.

The V call is TRBV19, the J call TRBJ1-2; no reliable D call. Trimming removed 5 bases from V and 3 bases from J, with 16 bases in between. The CDR3 has 15 residues. CDR1 and CDR2 from the germline V gene are LNHDA and SQIVND (reference sequence). The CDR3 DNA is TGTGCCAGTAGTTCACTCCAGGTTAACCACTATGGCTACACCTTC. This sequence encodes CASSSLQVNHYGYTF.

This chain uses TRBV13 with TRBJ2-1; 9 positions match TRBD2. With V trimmed by 1 base and J by 0 bases, 4 bases remained unmatched. Per the germline V gene, CDR1 is PRHDT and CDR2 is FYEKMQ (reference sequence). The CDR3 spans 17 residues. Here the CDR3 reads CASSLERREGSYNEQFF. In nucleotides, the CDR3 is TGTGCCAGCAGCTTAGAGAGGCGGGAGGGCTCCTACAATGAGCAGTTCTTC.

The chain employs TRBV9 and TRBJ2-7, with D possibly matching TRBD1 (6 bases). The length of the CDR3 is 13 residues. CDR1 and CDR2 from the germline V gene are SGDLS and YYNGEE. Trimming removed 4 bases at V and 3 bases at J, with 11 bases between. CDR3 in DNA: TGTGCCAGCAGCTCCCGGGACAACTACGAGCAGTACTTC. Its protein is CASSSRDNYEQYF.

The chain uses TRBV9 and TRBJ1-6; D not resolved. Germline loops: CDR1 SGDLS, CDR2 YYNGEE. With 4 bases removed from V and 8 bases from J, the gap between germline ends came to 7 bases. This CDR3 comprises 12 residues. CDR3 residues: CASSRQDSPLHF. The CDR3 nucleotides are TGTGCCAGCAGCAGACAAGATTCACCCCTCCACTTT.

This clone has a handful of counts. CDR3: CATKFRDTRLAGGNEQFF. Here the CDR3 DNA reads TGTGCCACGAAATTCCGGGACACTAGACTAGCGGGAGGCAATGAGCAGTTCTTC. This chain uses TRBV10-3 with TRBJ2-1; 13 nucleotides line up with TRBD2. The CDR3 is 18 residues long. Germline-derived CDR1 and CDR2 are ENHRY and SYGVKD. Germline trimming cut 10 bases from V and 6 bases from J; bases unmatched to any gene: 18.

The chain couples TRBV4-1 to TRBJ2-1; unclear D gene. The V end was cut by 5 bases, the J end by 3 bases, with 23 bases between. The CDR3 sequence is 18 residues long. Germline CDR1 MGHRA, CDR2 YSYEKL. The DNA of the CDR3 is TGCGCCAGCAGCTCAATTGACATGGGCATATGGGTCTACAATGAGCAGTTCTTC. It encodes CASSSIDMGIWVYNEQFF.

J is TRBJ1-2 and V is TRBV2; D is unclear. The ends were cut back, 8 bases at V and 8 bases at J, with 9 bases in the middle. Germline V gene data show CDR1 as SNHLY and CDR2 as FYNNEI. The CDR3 contains 10 residues. The CDR3 protein is CASGSSGYTF. In DNA, the CDR3 is TGTGCCAGCGGAAGCTCGGGCTACACCTTC.

This chain links TRBV7-2 with TRBJ2-2, with 11 bases matching TRBD2. The ends lost 6 bases at V and 1 base at J; junction bases unmatched: 7. Germline-derived CDR1 and CDR2 are SGHTA and FQGNSA. This CDR3 contains 17 residues. The CDR3 region is CASSKLAGAGNTGELFF. CDR3 DNA: TGTGCCAGCAGTAAACTAGCGGGAGCGGGGAACACCGGGGAGCTGTTTTTT.

The chain employs TRBV2 and TRBJ1-1; no definite D call. Germline values: CDR1 SNHLY, CDR2 FYNNEI. Trimming took off 5 bases at V and 1 base at J, with 8 bases between the two ends. The CDR3 has 13 amino acids. CDR3 DNA: TGTGCCAGCAGTAGGAAGAGGAACACTGAAGCTTTCTTT. This encodes CASSRKRNTEAFF. Drawing the rest from reference TRBV2 and TRBJ1-1, the complete variable domain is EPEVTQTPSHQVTQMGQEVILRCVPISNHLYFYWYRQILGQKVEFLVSFYNNEISEKSEIFDDQFSVERPDGSNFTLKIRSTKLEDSAMYFCASSRKRNTEAFFGQGTRLTVV.

The rearrangement links TRBV28 to TRBJ2-7, with D possibly being TRBD1 (6 bases). V was pared by 3 bases and J by 4 bases, with 19 bases between. CDR3 length equals 16 residues. CDR1 is MDHEN, CDR2 SYDVKM, per germline. CDR3 loop: CASSFSLTVGQYEQYF. The CDR3 DNA reads as TGTGCCAGCAGTTTCTCCCTGACGGTAGGACAGTACGAGCAGTACTTC.

The chain uses TRBV19 and TRBJ2-2; D gene ambiguous. The CDR3 extends over 15 amino acids. Trimming took 2 bases from V and 0 from J, leaving 7 bases between them. Germline V gene sequence: CDR1 LNHDA, CDR2 SQIVND (reference sequence). CDR3 sequence (DNA): TGTGCCAGTAGTATACGCAGCCCGAACACCGGGGAGCTGTTTTTT. It codes for CASSIRSPNTGELFF.

The chain is built from TRBV19 and TRBJ1-5; TRBD1 matches 7 bases. CDR1 and CDR2 (germline): LNHDA, SQIVND (reference sequence). The junction had 16 bases not matched to a gene; V was cut back by 5 bases and J by 0 bases. The CDR3 has 19 residues. CDR3 in amino acids: CASSPGDRGLRFSNQPQHF. In DNA, the CDR3 is TGTGCCAGTAGTCCTGGAGATAGGGGGCTTAGATTTAGCAATCAGCCCCAGCATTTT.

This clone was seen a single time. The chain employs TRBV12-3 or TRBV12-4 and TRBJ1-3; the D is unclear. This CDR3 has 12 amino acids. The V gene lost 5 bases and the J gene lost 8 bases, with 10 bases spanning the gap. The CDR3 spells CASSPLADTIYF. The CDR3 nucleotides read TGTGCCAGCAGTCCCCTGGCAGACACCATATATTTT.

V usage is TRBV9 and J usage is TRBJ1-2, with D unclear. V was pared by 3 bases and J by 0 bases, with 6 bases between. CDR1 and CDR2 (germline): SGDLS, YYNGEE. CDR3 length equals 13 residues. The CDR3 sequence is CASSEGPNYGYTF. The CDR3 DNA follows: TGTGCCAGCAGCGAAGGGCCTAACTATGGCTACACCTTC.

The chain has TRBV6-5 and TRBJ1-2; D uncertain. With 6 bases removed from V and 5 bases from J, the gap between germline ends came to 13 bases. CDR1 MNHEY and CDR2 SVGAGI come from the germline V gene. The CDR3 is 13 amino acids. In DNA, the CDR3 is TGTGCCAGCAGGGACGGTTGGATATATGGCTACACCTTC. Translating it yields CASRDGWIYGYTF.

The rearrangement uses TRBV19 and TRBJ2-1, with D perhaps matching TRBD1 (6 bases). Germline V lookup: CDR1 LNHDA, CDR2 SQIVND (reference sequence). The CDR3 spans 14 residues. Trimming removed 7 bases from V and 0 bases from J, with 10 bases in between. The DNA for the CDR3 is TGTGCCAGTACCAAGGACAGCTCCTACAATGAGCAGTTCTTC. Protein product: CASTKDSSYNEQFF.

J is TRBJ2-1 and V is TRBV19; 7 bases line up with TRBD1. This CDR3 is built from 11 residues. CDR1 is LNHDA and CDR2 is SQIVND in the germline V gene (reference sequence). With 11 bases clipped from V and 8 bases from J, the junction kept 6 bases outside the gene matches. Here the CDR3 reads CAGGQLYEQFF. Here the CDR3 DNA reads TGTGCCGGGGGACAGCTTTATGAGCAGTTCTTC.

The V call is TRBV29-1, the J call TRBJ2-5; D is perhaps TRBD2 (6 bases). Germline V CDR1 and CDR2: SQVTM, ANQGSEA. There are 12 residues in the CDR3. Trimming took 7 bases from V and 4 from J, leaving 13 bases between them. This chain's CDR3 is CSARGARETQYF. In DNA, the CDR3 is TGCAGCGCCCGCGGGGCTCGAGAGACCCAGTACTTC.

V and J are TRBV24-1 and TRBJ1-2; D perhaps matches TRBD1 (5 bases). Germline assignment: CDR1 KGHDR and CDR2 SFDVKD. V lost 7 bases, J lost 7 bases, and 12 bases lay in between. CDR3 size: 12 residues. The CDR3 loop reads CATSQTESGYTF. The CDR3 DNA is TGTGCCACCAGCCAGACAGAATCTGGCTACACCTTC.

This clone appeared a single time. V usage is TRBV7-8 and J usage is TRBJ2-3; 7 bases agree with TRBD1. The CDR3 runs to 16 residues. V lost 1 base and J lost 6; bases outside the gene matches: 10. From germline, CDR1 is SGHVS and CDR2 FQNEAQ. The CDR3 DNA reads TGTGCCAGCAGCTTAGGGGTACAGGGGTGGACGGATACGCAGTATTTT. Its translation: CASSLGVQGWTDTQYF.

The chain employs TRBV7-2 and TRBJ2-3, with D possibly matching TRBD2 (6 bases). The V gene lost 6 bases and the J gene lost 4 bases, with 17 bases spanning the gap. The CDR3 has 15 amino acids. Germline V gene sequence: CDR1 SGHTA, CDR2 FQGNSA. CDR3 sequence (DNA): TGTGCCAGCAGTATTAGCGGCCGAGGCCCAGATACGCAGTATTTT. It translates to CASSISGRGPDTQYF.

The chain combines TRBV7-8 with TRBJ1-1; D may be TRBD1 (5 bases). Per the germline V gene, CDR1 is SGHVS and CDR2 is FQNEAQ. V lost 4 bases to trimming and J lost 9 bases, with 15 bases between them. CDR3 length equals 13 residues. CDR3 coding DNA: TGTGCCAGCAGCTCGTTGGGACTACCGAAAGCTTTCTTT. It encodes CASSSLGLPKAFF.

The chain links TRBV10-1 to TRBJ1-5; no clear D gene. From germline, CDR1 is WNHNN and CDR2 SYGVQD (reference sequence). CDR3 length equals 14 residues. V was shortened by 8 bases and J by 5 bases, with 16 bases between the two germline ends. The CDR3 here is CASASPAPYQPQHF. The CDR3 DNA reads as TGCGCCAGCGCTAGCCCAGCTCCCTATCAGCCCCAGCATTTT.

J is TRBJ2-3 and V is TRBV7-3; D perhaps matches TRBD1 (5 bases). Germline V CDR1 and CDR2: SGHTA, FQGTGA. The length of the CDR3 is 16 residues. V dropped 1 base and J dropped 6 bases, with 17 bases sitting between them. CDR3 in amino acids: CASSLMGRVQWDTQYF. The CDR3 coding sequence is TGTGCCAGCAGCTTAATGGGCAGGGTCCAGTGGGATACGCAGTATTTT.

The chain employs TRBV7-3 and TRBJ2-3; tentatively, D is TRBD2 (5 bases). The ends were cut back, 0 bases at V and 4 bases at J, with 17 bases in the middle. The CDR3 has 17 residues. CDR1 and CDR2 (germline): SGHTA, FQGTGA. CDR3 amino acids: CASSLTYPGSSADTQYF. CDR3 nucleotides: TGTGCCAGCAGCTTAACGTATCCGGGGAGTAGCGCAGATACGCAGTATTTT.